This is a list of T cell receptor beta chains from one sample in a study of blood T cell repertoires in COVID-19. TCRdb's copy holds only in-frame clones and misses some; the assay was immunoSEQ multiplex PCR. Counted here are some 48,000 clones, about 86% occurring once; the ten biggest clones make up 2.5% to 3%. Sequencing used peripheral blood. The receptors stem from an elderly woman with acute or convalescent COVID-19. The CDR3 runs from the conserved cysteine through the conserved F or W. Fields, in order: D gene, V gene, CDR3 protein. A D gene is named only where the DNA matches it firmly.

TRBD1 | TRBV27 | CASSPTGSGANVLTF
. | TRBV19 | CASSIGGTYEQYF
TRBD1 | TRBV2 | CASLPRQGSYGYTF
. | TRBV27 | CASSPSTGLAVNTGELFF
. | TRBV4-1 | CASSQSGGVLSYGYTF
. | TRBV2 | CASSDSGYQETQYF
. | TRBV10-2 | CASSGTEINTEAFF
TRBD1 | TRBV16 | CASSRRTGGGTEAFF
. | TRBV3-1/TRBV3-2 | CASSHGVAYGYTF
. | TRBV3-1/TRBV3-2 | CASSQAWGGRNTEAFF
. | TRBV14 | CASSQTRQRGSEAFF
TRBD1 | TRBV7-4 | CASSYINRGPVCTGELFF
. | TRBV6-5 | CASKLKGVVFF
TRBD1 | TRBV19 | CASSGGNSPLHF
TRBD1 | TRBV5-4 | CASSFRDRGDHEQYF
TRBD1 | TRBV14 | CASSWAGGGNSPLHF
TRBD2 | TRBV6-4 | CASSGEGGHEQFF
TRBD1 | TRBV5-6 | CASSKDRVGTGELFF
TRBD2 | TRBV19 | CASSISGGREQYF
TRBD1 | TRBV7-2 | CASSERTGVGYTF
TRBD1 | TRBV7-3 | CASSSPSTGGYTF
TRBD1 | TRBV30 | CAWTRQGTEKLFF
. | TRBV3-1/TRBV3-2 | CASSQRGSTDTQYF
. | TRBV7-2 | CASSSPVISYNEQFF
. | TRBV7-9 | CASSLAHGREGNQPQHF
. | TRBV3-1/TRBV3-2 | CASSQDLTTGELFF
. | TRBV3-1/TRBV3-2 | CASTTGGTEAFF
. | TRBV5-5 | CASSFRQGTDTQYF
TRBD2 | TRBV19 | CASSISRGGTYEQYF
TRBD1 | TRBV6-6 | CASSYLQGALYGYTF
TRBD1 | TRBV6-6 | CASSLGTDQETQYF
. | TRBV3-1/TRBV3-2 | CASSQVRDADYGYTF
. | TRBV7-9 | CASSLAKGVGGTDTQYF
. | TRBV9 | CASSMSRGELFF
. | TRBV30 | CAWRAPSTGIDF
. | TRBV9 | CASSVQADYQPQHF
. | TRBV2 | CASRQTSADQPQHF
TRBD1 | TRBV29-1 | CSVATGDYTEAFF
. | TRBV7-2 | CASSPPTGSPYEQYF
. | TRBV10-3 | CAISDPSRDGTEAFF
TRBD2 | TRBV7-2 | CASSLTTWGGRGTQYF
TRBD1 | TRBV6-5 | CASSYTDRRYGYTF
. | TRBV6-1 | CASSENGAEGKNGYTF
TRBD1 | TRBV7-6 | CASSLGQGGFSGNTIYF
. | TRBV5-4 | CASSLQGTGANVLTF
TRBD2 | TRBV3-1/TRBV3-2 | CASSSSGAQYF
TRBD1 | TRBV9 | CASSGPPGTGGDGYTF
TRBD1 | TRBV7-9 | CASSLGDSAQGPQHF
. | TRBV4-1 | CASSQEYGDYGYTF
TRBD2 | TRBV5-4 | CASSGGLVADTQYF
. | TRBV11-2 | CASSLDLSAYNEQFF
. | TRBV28 | CASSWQGPRNEQFF